This entry lists 25 T cell receptor beta chains sequenced from one sample in a study of regulatory T cells in long-lasting Graves disease. Sequencing libraries for TCR beta were prepared with iRepertoire HTBI primers and Arm-PCR of CDR3 regions. TCRdb fed the multiplex PCR reads into MiXCR, producing one record per CDR3 protein. The sample holds about 560,000 distinct CDR3 sequences; 16% are singletons and the top ten take 12%. Time point described: newly diagnosed GD, antithyroid drugs for less than 3 months. The authors made the TCR library using RNA they extracted from PBMCs. The sample also formed part of further work on T cells in Graves' hyperthyroidism and ophthalmopathy.

The source was peripheral blood mononuclear cells (PBMCs), collected at new diagnosis, from a patient treated with antithyroid drugs. These receptors all come from a man younger than 30 with Graves disease.

This clonotype was recorded a few times. The chain uses TRBV10-3 and TRBJ2-1; maybe TRBD1 (6 bases). The CDR3 consists of 17 residues. From germline, CDR1 is ENHRY and CDR2 SYGVKD. V was shortened by 0 bases and J by 8 bases, with 20 bases between the two germline ends. CDR3 residues: CAISESGLSGVRDEQFF. The CDR3 DNA follows: TGTGCCATCAGTGAGTCAGGGTTGTCAGGGGTGCGCGATGAGCAGTTCTTC.

This clonotype was counted at least ten times. Sequence at one end of the junction differs from germline and may be a read error. V and J are TRBV20-1 and TRBJ2-7; maybe TRBD2 (6 bases). Looked up from germline, CDR1 is DFQATT and CDR2 is SNEGSKA (reference sequence). There are 14 residues in the CDR3. CDR3 amino acids: CGAMGTGLRGEQYF. The CDR3, as DNA: TGCGGTGCAATGGGGACTGGGTTACGGGGCGAGCAGTACTTC.

This clonotype was observed a handful of times. The chain recombines TRBV20-1 with TRBJ2-1; the match to TRBD2 covers 8 bases. The DNA end is more similar to TRBJ2-5, so the J call may be wrong. The CDR3 extends over 13 amino acids. Germline CDR1 DFQATT, CDR2 SNEGSKA (reference sequence). The CDR3 DNA reads as TGCAGTGCTTTTCTAGCGGGCAGAGAGACCCAGTACTTC. It specifies CSAFLAGRETQYF.

This clonotype was observed a handful of times. The rearrangement links TRBV19 to TRBJ1-1; D is undetermined. V was shortened by 3 bases and J by 7 bases, with 6 bases between the two germline ends. The CDR3 contains 11 residues. The germline CDR1 and CDR2 sequences are LNHDA and SQIVND (reference sequence). CDR3 sequence (DNA): TGTGCCAGTAGTATGTTCAGTGAAGCTTTCTTT. Residues: CASSMFSEAFF. Supplemented by reference TRBV19 and TRBJ1-1, the full variable domain reads DGGITQSPKYLFRKEGQNVTLSCEQNLNHDAMYWYRQDPGQGLRLIYYSQIVNDFQKGDIAEGYSVSREKKESFPLTVTSAQKNPTAFYLCASSMFSEAFFGQGTRLTVV.

The V gene is TRBV12-3 or TRBV12-4, the J gene TRBJ2-5; TRBD1 aligns across 10 bases. Trimming took 5 bases from V and 4 from J; bases not matched to a gene: 7. The CDR3 length is 15 residues. The DNA of the CDR3 is TGTGCCAGCAGTGCAGGACAGGGGGTTGGAGAGACCCAGTACTTC. Translated, it gives CASSAGQGVGETQYF.

This clonotype occurred many times. The chain has TRBV27 and TRBJ1-2, with D possibly TRBD1 on 5 matching bases. This CDR3 comprises 14 residues. Germline V gene lookup returns CDR1 MNHEY and CDR2 SMNVEV (reference sequence). Trimming left V 3 bases short and J 6 bases short, with 14 bases between. CDR3 sequence reads: CASSFGSRADGYTF. The CDR3 region has the DNA TGTGCCAGCAGTTTTGGGAGCAGGGCGGATGGCTACACCTTC.

The V gene is TRBV9, the J gene TRBJ2-1, with D perhaps TRBD1 or TRBD2 (7 bases each). Trimming pared 0 bases from V and 6 bases from J, leaving 13 bases between. The CDR3 contains 15 residues. Germline values: CDR1 SGDLS, CDR2 YYNGEE. The CDR3 DNA follows: TGTGCCAGCAGCGTAGAGGGGGCGGGAGTCAATGAGCAGTTCTTC. Translating gives CASSVEGAGVNEQFF. Full variable domain (missing parts from reference TRBV9 and TRBJ2-1): DSGVTQTPKHLITATGQRVTLRCSPRSGDLSVYWYQQSLDQGLQFLIQYYNGEERAKGNILERFSAQQFPDLHSELNLSSLELGDSALYFCASSVEGAGVNEQFFGPGTRLTVL.

This clonotype was observed many times. The J gene is TRBJ2-7, the V gene TRBV20-1; 7 bases line up with TRBD1. After removal of 6 bases from V and 1 base from J, the junction contained 15 bases not matched to a gene. CDR3 length: 16 residues. The germline CDR1 and CDR2 sequences are DFQATT and SNEGSKA (reference sequence). CDR3 in DNA: TGCAGTGCGAGGGCATTTGGTCAGGGGGTATCCTACGAGCAGTACTTC. This codes for CSARAFGQGVSYEQYF.

In this sample, this clonotype turned up many times. This chain connects TRBV7-9 to TRBJ2-7, with 10 bases fitting TRBD1. CDR3 length: 15 amino acids. V dropped 1 base and J dropped 2; count of bases not matched to a gene: 2. CDR1 is SEHNR, CDR2 FQNEAQ, per germline (reference sequence). As DNA, the CDR3 is TGTGCCAGCAGCTTAGACGGACAGGGGGCCTACGAGCAGTACTTC. Its protein product is CASSLDGQGAYEQYF.

In its sample, this clonotype was seen many times. V gene TRBV28 combines with J gene TRBJ2-3; 7 bases fit TRBD2. V lost 4 bases to trimming and J lost 0 bases; unmatched junction nucleotides: 13. The germline CDR1 and CDR2 sequences are MDHEN and SYDVKM. The CDR3 spans 18 residues. The CDR3, as DNA: TGTGCCAGCAGTTCCCCGATACTAGCGAGGCCTAGCACAGATACGCAGTATTTT. Protein product: CASSSPILARPSTDTQYF. The full variable domain, completed using reference TRBV28 and TRBJ2-3, is DVKVTQSSRYLVKRTGEKVFLECVQDMDHENMFWYRQDPGLGLRLIYFSYDVKMKEKGDIPEGYSVSREKKERFSLILESASTNQTSMYLCASSSPILARPSTDTQYFGPGTRLTVL.

In its sample, this clonotype was seen many times. The chain uses TRBV2 and TRBJ2-3, with D unclear. Germline CDR1 reads SNHLY; CDR2 reads FYNNEI. CDR3 length: 12 residues. Trimming removed 6 bases at V and 4 bases at J, with 8 bases between. The CDR3 nucleotides are TGTGCCAGCAGAGTTCTCTCAGATACGCAGTATTTT. Protein sequence: CASRVLSDTQYF.

Ten or more counts support this clonotype. The chain combines TRBV28 with TRBJ2-5; TRBD2 matches 13 bases. The CDR3 runs to 18 residues. V lost 7 bases, J lost 5 bases, and 16 bases stayed unmatched. CDR1 and CDR2 from the germline V gene are MDHEN and SYDVKM. This CDR3 reads CASTVGATSGRPGETQYF. The DNA for the CDR3 is TGTGCCAGCACTGTAGGGGCGACTAGCGGGAGGCCGGGGGAGACCCAGTACTTC.

With regard to this clonotype: A read error is the likely source, as a far larger clone sits one nucleotide away. The V call is TRBV28, the J call TRBJ2-1, with D possibly TRBD1 on 5 matching bases. The J call may not be correct, given that the DNA end is closer to TRBJ2-4. The CDR3 totals 11 residues. Germline CDR1 is MDHEN and CDR2 is SYDVKM. The CDR3 is CASSGSSIQYF. The CDR3 DNA sequence: TGTGCCAGCTCAGGGTCGAGCATTCAGTACTTC.

The V and J genes are TRBV14 and TRBJ1-4, with D hard to call. This CDR3 contains 18 residues. Germline CDR1 is SGHDN and CDR2 is FVKESK. Trimming took off 3 bases at V and 4 bases at J, with 21 bases between the two ends. The CDR3 here is CASSHPAKGSLLNEKLFF. In DNA form, the CDR3 reads TGTGCCAGCAGCCACCCGGCGAAGGGTTCCCTCCTTAATGAAAAACTGTTTTTT.

The V call is TRBV12-3 or TRBV12-4, the J call TRBJ1-5, with D perhaps TRBD1 (6 bases). The V and J ends lost 5 bases and 6 bases respectively, with 20 bases between them. This CDR3 is built from 16 residues. This CDR3 reads CASSRTDSYGSQPQHF. In DNA form, the CDR3 reads TGTGCCAGCAGTCGGACGGACAGCTACGGTAGTCAGCCCCAGCATTTT.

The gene calls are TRBV11-2 and TRBJ1-2; D uncertain. The V end was cut by 5 bases, the J end by 10 bases, with 17 bases between. This CDR3 has 13 amino acids. Germline V gene sequence: CDR1 SGHAT, CDR2 FQNNGV. CDR3 nucleotide sequence: TGTGCCAGCAGCCACGAAGGGTTGAACGACTACACCTTC. It encodes CASSHEGLNDYTF. Filled out from reference TRBV11-2 and TRBJ1-2, the complete variable domain reads EAGVAQSPRYKIIEKRQSVAFWCNPISGHATLYWYQQILGQGPKLLIQFQNNGVVDDSQLPKDRFSAERLKGVDSTLKIQPAKLEDSAVYLCASSHEGLNDYTFGSGTRLTVV.

This clonotype was observed a single time. This may arise from a read error, as a much more abundant clone is one base away. The V and J genes are TRBV10-3 and TRBJ1-2, with a weak D call TRBD1 (6 bases). The CDR3 is 16 residues long. Germline V CDR1 and CDR2: ENHRY, SYGVKD. Between the trimmed V and J ends, which lost 3 bases and 2 bases, there was a span of 16 bases. The DNA of the CDR3 is TGTGCCATCAGTGAAGAGGCAGGGGTCAACAACTATGGCTACACCTTC. Translating gives CAISEEAGVNNYGYTF.

The chain links TRBV2 to TRBJ1-1; D gene ambiguous. CDR1 and CDR2 from the germline V gene are SNHLY and FYNNEI. The CDR3 totals 13 residues. With 7 bases removed from V and 1 base from J, the gap between germline ends came to 10 bases. The CDR3 sequence: CASNRLENTEAFF. The CDR3 region has the DNA TGTGCCAGCAACCGGTTAGAGAACACTGAAGCTTTCTTT.

This clonotype was seen at least ten times. The chain combines TRBV28 with TRBJ2-1; no clear D gene. This CDR3 has 15 residues. Germline CDR1 is MDHEN and CDR2 is SYDVKM. Trimming cost V 6 bases and J 0 bases, with 12 bases left between them. The CDR3: CASRWTERSYNEQFF. As DNA, the CDR3 is TGTGCCAGCAGGTGGACCGAACGCTCCTACAATGAGCAGTTCTTC.

The chain recombines TRBV7-6 with TRBJ2-1, with D perhaps assigned TRBD1 or TRBD2 (6 bases each). Trimming stripped 1 base from V and 2 bases from J, with 15 bases between. The germline CDR1 and CDR2 sequences are SGHVS and FNYEAQ. The CDR3 totals 17 residues. The CDR3 nucleotides are TGTGCCAGCAGCTTAGATGCCAGGGGAGGTGCCTACAATGAGCAGTTCTTC. Its translation is CASSLDARGGAYNEQFF. The whole variable domain, filled in from reference TRBV7-6 and TRBJ2-1, reads GAGVSQSPRYKVTKRGQDVALRCDPISGHVSLYWYRQALGQGPEFLTYFNYEAQQDKSGLPNDRFSAERPEGSISTLTIQRTEQRDSAMYRCASSLDARGGAYNEQFFGPGTRLTVL.

The V and J genes are TRBV20-1 and TRBJ1-5, with 9 bases lining up with TRBD1. This CDR3 contains 16 residues. Trimming took 0 bases from V and 3 from J; bases not matched to a gene: 6. The germline V gene has CDR1 DFQATT and CDR2 SNEGSKA (reference sequence). In DNA form, the CDR3 reads TGCAGTGCTAGAGAGTTCGGGACAGGGCCCAATCAGCCCCAGCATTTT. This codes for CSAREFGTGPNQPQHF.

This clonotype has ten or more counts. The CDR3 protein is CASRERLAGGPTGELFF. In DNA form, the CDR3 reads TGTGCCAGCAGAGAACGACTAGCGGGAGGGCCGACCGGGGAGCTGTTTTTT. V gene TRBV12-3 or TRBV12-4 combines with J gene TRBJ2-2, with TRBD2 matching over 14 bases. With V trimmed by 6 bases and J by 5 bases, 8 bases remained unmatched. This CDR3 has 17 residues.

This chain joins TRBV3-1 and TRBJ2-1; D is tentatively TRBD1 or TRBD2 (6 bases each). V lost 0 bases and J 6 bases, leaving 15 bases between the germline ends. Germline-derived CDR1 and CDR2 are LGHDT and YNNKEL (reference sequence). The CDR3 is 16 residues long. The CDR3 region is CASSQEPPGALNEQFF. The CDR3, as DNA: TGTGCCAGCAGCCAAGAACCCCCGGGGGCCCTCAATGAGCAGTTCTTC.

This clonotype was detected ten times or more. V and J are TRBV7-9 and TRBJ2-7; 9 nucleotides line up with TRBD1. Germline V lookup: CDR1 SEHNR, CDR2 FQNEAQ (reference sequence). V was clipped by 5 bases and J by 0 bases; unmatched bases: 8. The length of the CDR3 is 16 residues. The DNA of the CDR3 is TGTGCCAGCAGCCCTTGGACAGGGGCGTCCTCCTACGAGCAGTACTTC. This gives the protein CASSPWTGASSYEQYF.

There are many counts of this clonotype. The CDR3 DNA reads as TGTGCCAGCAGCTTAGTACTAGCGGGAGCACATGAGCAGTTCTTC. This sequence encodes CASSLVLAGAHEQFF. The rearrangement uses TRBV11-3 and TRBJ2-1; 11 nucleotides match TRBD2. Trimming at V came to 1 base and at J to 8 bases, leaving 4 bases not matched to a gene. The germline CDR1 and CDR2 sequences are SGHNT and YENEEA. This CDR3 is built from 15 residues.